These T cell receptor beta chains were read from a single sample in a study of neurological immune-mediated disorders. TCRdb independently ran MiXCR on the 5' RACE reads; one entry per CDR3 protein. The sample has 90,000 to 150,000 distinct CDR3 sequences, roughly 3.2% seen once. Sequenced: PBMCs. The receptors shown here come from a woman aged 30 to 39 with multiple sclerosis. The CDR3 runs from the conserved cysteine through the conserved F or W. Fields, in order: CDR3 DNA, CDR3 protein, clone size, V gene, J gene, D gene. A D gene is named only where the DNA matches it firmly. Some rows mark clone size as missing; the rest say once, few, many or name a class of expanded clone.

CDR3 DNA: TGCGCCAGCAGCCAAGTGCGGGGGAGCACAGATACGCAGTATTTT
CDR3 protein: CASSQVRGSTDTQYF
clone size: few
V gene: TRBV4-3
J gene: TRBJ2-3
D gene: TRBD2

CDR3 DNA: TGCAGTGCTAGCCCAACGTGGGGCCTGAGCTCCTACAATGAGCAGTTCTTC
CDR3 protein: CSASPTWGLSSYNEQFF
clone size: many
V gene: TRBV20-1
J gene: TRBJ2-1
D gene: NA

CDR3 DNA: TGTGCCAGCACCGACACAGGGCGACGCACTGAAGCTTTCTTT
CDR3 protein: CASTDTGRRTEAFF
clone size: many
V gene: TRBV6-5
J gene: TRBJ1-1
D gene: NA

CDR3 DNA: TGTGCCAGCGGATCAACGCTCAAGATGTTAGGCTACGAGCAGTACTTC
CDR3 protein: CASGSTLKMLGYEQYF
clone size: many
V gene: TRBV28
J gene: TRBJ2-7
D gene: NA

CDR3 DNA: TGTGCCAGCAGCCCCGGGGGATATGGCTACACCTTC
CDR3 protein: CASSPGGYGYTF
clone size: many
V gene: TRBV14
J gene: TRBJ1-2
D gene: NA

CDR3 DNA: TGCGCCAGCAGCGATGGGACTAAAGGAGAGACCCAGTACTTC
CDR3 protein: CASSDGTKGETQYF
clone size: many
V gene: TRBV5-1
J gene: TRBJ2-5
D gene: TRBD2

CDR3 DNA: TGTGCCAGCAGCGTAGATGGGGGGGTAGCGGGAGTTTCGGATACGCAGTATTTT
CDR3 protein: CASSVDGGVAGVSDTQYF
clone size: few
V gene: TRBV9
J gene: TRBJ2-3
D gene: TRBD2

CDR3 DNA: TGTGCCAGCAGCCTTAGACTGGAGCAGTTCTTC
CDR3 protein: CASSLRLEQFF
clone size: NA
V gene: TRBV11-2
J gene: TRBJ2-1
D gene: NA

CDR3 DNA: TGTGCCAGCAGATGGGACAGGGGCTCCTACAATGAGCAGTTCTTC
CDR3 protein: CASRWDRGSYNEQFF
clone size: many
V gene: TRBV7-2
J gene: TRBJ2-1
D gene: TRBD1

CDR3 DNA: TGCGCCAGCAGCCTCGGAGGACTAGCGGGGTGGACAGATACGCAGTATTTT
CDR3 protein: CASSLGGLAGWTDTQYF
clone size: many
V gene: TRBV5-1
J gene: TRBJ2-3
D gene: TRBD2

CDR3 DNA: TGTGCCAGCAGCTTGTCGGGACTGATTTACACAGATACGCAGTATTTT
CDR3 protein: CASSLSGLIYTDTQYF
clone size: many
V gene: TRBV5-6
J gene: TRBJ2-3
D gene: NA

CDR3 DNA: TGTGCCTGTCTGGCAGCGAACACTGAAGCTTTCTTT
CDR3 protein: CACLAANTEAFF
clone size: many
V gene: TRBV7-6
J gene: TRBJ1-1
D gene: NA

CDR3 DNA: TGTGCCAGCAGCAGTTCCGGGACAGACAATTCACCCCTCCACTTT
CDR3 protein: CASSSSGTDNSPLHF
clone size: NA
V gene: TRBV9
J gene: TRBJ1-6
D gene: TRBD1

CDR3 DNA: TGCGCCAGCAGCCAACTAGACACTGAAGCTTTCTTT
CDR3 protein: CASSQLDTEAFF
clone size: many
V gene: TRBV4-1
J gene: TRBJ1-1
D gene: NA

CDR3 DNA: TGCGCCAGCAGCCAAGGACAGGGGAGGGCCGGTGAGCAGTTCTTC
CDR3 protein: CASSQGQGRAGEQFF
clone size: many
V gene: TRBV5-1
J gene: TRBJ2-1
D gene: TRBD1

CDR3 DNA: TGCAGTGCTAAGGGGGAGGTTAACACTGAAGCTTTCTTT
CDR3 protein: CSAKGEVNTEAFF
clone size: many
V gene: TRBV20-1
J gene: TRBJ1-1
D gene: NA

CDR3 DNA: TGTGCCATCAGTGTAGGCACTGAAGCTTTCTTT
CDR3 protein: CAISVGTEAFF
clone size: once
V gene: TRBV10-3
J gene: TRBJ1-1
D gene: NA

CDR3 DNA: TGTGCCAGCAGCTTACGGGCAGGGAACCAGCCCCAGCATTTT
CDR3 protein: CASSLRAGNQPQHF
clone size: many
V gene: TRBV5-6
J gene: TRBJ1-5
D gene: NA

CDR3 DNA: TGTGCCAGCAGCCCCGGGACTAGCGGAACCTACGAGCAGTACTTC
CDR3 protein: CASSPGTSGTYEQYF
clone size: many
V gene: TRBV13
J gene: TRBJ2-7
D gene: TRBD2

CDR3 DNA: TGTGCCACCAGATTCATGTCGGCCGATACGCAGTATTTT
CDR3 protein: CATRFMSADTQYF
clone size: many
V gene: TRBV12-3/TRBV12-4
J gene: TRBJ2-3
D gene: NA

CDR3 DNA: TGTGCCAGCAGCCTATTCATGGGCGGGGGACACGGCTACGAGCAGTACTTC
CDR3 protein: CASSLFMGGGHGYEQYF
clone size: many
V gene: TRBV12-3/TRBV12-4
J gene: TRBJ2-7
D gene: NA

CDR3 DNA: TGTGCCATCAGTGGAGATCCTAGCTCCTACAATGAGCAGTTCTTC
CDR3 protein: CAISGDPSSYNEQFF
clone size: many
V gene: TRBV10-3
J gene: TRBJ2-1
D gene: NA

CDR3 DNA: TGCAGTGCTTGGGACACCCTAGCCAAGACCCAGTACTTC
CDR3 protein: CSAWDTLAKTQYF
clone size: many
V gene: TRBV20-1
J gene: TRBJ2-5
D gene: NA

CDR3 DNA: TGTGCCAGCAGTCCAAAACCCCAGGGGGGCCCTAATGAGCAGTTCTTC
CDR3 protein: CASSPKPQGGPNEQFF
clone size: many
V gene: TRBV27
J gene: TRBJ2-1
D gene: NA

CDR3 DNA: TGCGCCAGCAGCTTGGATCACGGGAGACTATTGACCTTC
CDR3 protein: CASSLDHGRLLTF
clone size: many
V gene: TRBV5-1
J gene: TRBJ1-2
D gene: NA

CDR3 DNA: TGTGCCAGCAGCCCGCCACGGGGGCCGATCCGCTCCTACAATGAGCAGTTCTTC
CDR3 protein: CASSPPRGPIRSYNEQFF
clone size: NA
V gene: TRBV7-9
J gene: TRBJ2-1
D gene: NA

CDR3 DNA: TGTGCCAGCAGCTCCGATTGGCAGTCGTACGAGCAGTACTTC
CDR3 protein: CASSSDWQSYEQYF
clone size: many
V gene: TRBV11-2
J gene: TRBJ2-7
D gene: NA

CDR3 DNA: TGTGCCAGCAGTTACGTGGGGCTGAGGGGGACCGGGGAGCTGTTTTTT
CDR3 protein: CASSYVGLRGTGELFF
clone size: many
V gene: TRBV6-6
J gene: TRBJ2-2
D gene: NA

CDR3 DNA: TGCGCCAGCAGCCCGGGACTCAGCTCCTACAATGAGCAGTTCTTC
CDR3 protein: CASSPGLSSYNEQFF
clone size: few
V gene: TRBV5-1
J gene: TRBJ2-1
D gene: NA

CDR3 DNA: TGTGCCAGCAGCGGGTGGACTAGCGGGAGTCCCGGGGAGCTGTTTTTT
CDR3 protein: CASSGWTSGSPGELFF
clone size: many
V gene: TRBV11-2
J gene: TRBJ2-2
D gene: TRBD2

CDR3 DNA: TGTGCCAGCAGCGCCGACTTGGGGTCGCACGGTGAGCAGTTCTTC
CDR3 protein: CASSADLGSHGEQFF
clone size: NA
V gene: TRBV11-2
J gene: TRBJ2-1
D gene: NA

CDR3 DNA: TGTGCCAGCAGCTTAGTGGACGGACGGGAACAGAATACGCAGTATTTT
CDR3 protein: CASSLVDGREQNTQYF
clone size: many
V gene: TRBV13
J gene: TRBJ2-3
D gene: NA

CDR3 DNA: TGTGCCAGCAGTTTCACAACTAATGAAAAACTGTTTTTT
CDR3 protein: CASSFTTNEKLFF
clone size: many
V gene: TRBV6-5
J gene: TRBJ1-4
D gene: NA

CDR3 DNA: TGTGCCAGCAGGGCAACCGGGACAGGGGCCGCCTACGAGCAGTACTTC
CDR3 protein: CASRATGTGAAYEQYF
clone size: many
V gene: TRBV5-6
J gene: TRBJ2-7
D gene: TRBD1

CDR3 DNA: TGTGCCAGCAGCTTACTCGGGGGGGCCCAGTACTTC
CDR3 protein: CASSLLGGAQYF
clone size: many
V gene: TRBV7-9
J gene: TRBJ2-5
D gene: TRBD2

CDR3 DNA: TGCAGTGCTACCCCAAGGGGGCTCGGTTTGGCTAGCACAGATACGCAGTATTTT
CDR3 protein: CSATPRGLGLASTDTQYF
clone size: many
V gene: TRBV20-1
J gene: TRBJ2-3
D gene: TRBD1

CDR3 DNA: TGTGCCAGCAGTTTGGAACTAGCGGGAGTGAGGGAGACCCAGTACTTC
CDR3 protein: CASSLELAGVRETQYF
clone size: many
V gene: TRBV6-5
J gene: TRBJ2-5
D gene: TRBD2

CDR3 DNA: TGTGCCAGCAGCTTGTCGGGCGGGAGCTACGAGCAGTACTTC
CDR3 protein: CASSLSGGSYEQYF
clone size: many
V gene: TRBV11-2
J gene: TRBJ2-7
D gene: TRBD2

CDR3 DNA: TGCAGTGCTAGCTTAGCGGGACGCTACAATGAGCAGTTCTTC
CDR3 protein: CSASLAGRYNEQFF
clone size: many
V gene: TRBV20-1
J gene: TRBJ2-1
D gene: TRBD2

CDR3 DNA: TGCGCCAGCACCAAAGGGGGGACGGCCCGGTTGAACACTGAAGCTTTCTTT
CDR3 protein: CASTKGGTARLNTEAFF
clone size: many
V gene: TRBV5-1
J gene: TRBJ1-1
D gene: NA

CDR3 DNA: TGTGCCAGCAGCTTAGGGGTCGGCAGCACAGATACGCAGTATTTT
CDR3 protein: CASSLGVGSTDTQYF
clone size: many
V gene: TRBV7-2
J gene: TRBJ2-3
D gene: NA

CDR3 DNA: TGCGCCAGCAGCTTAACGGACTACAATGAGCAGTTCTTC
CDR3 protein: CASSLTDYNEQFF
clone size: many
V gene: TRBV5-1
J gene: TRBJ2-1
D gene: NA

CDR3 DNA: TGTGCCAGCAGTTTTGAGGGAGGGACGGGCAATCAGCCCCAGCATTTT
CDR3 protein: CASSFEGGTGNQPQHF
clone size: many
V gene: TRBV12-3/TRBV12-4
J gene: TRBJ1-5
D gene: NA

CDR3 DNA: TGCGCCAGTGGACTAGCGGGCCTTCAGTTCTTC
CDR3 protein: CASGLAGLQFF
clone size: NA
V gene: TRBV10-1
J gene: TRBJ2-1
D gene: TRBD2

CDR3 DNA: TGTGCCAGCAGTAACGCAGGCCCTGGGCGCTATGGCTACACCTTC
CDR3 protein: CASSNAGPGRYGYTF
clone size: many
V gene: TRBV6-6
J gene: TRBJ1-2
D gene: NA